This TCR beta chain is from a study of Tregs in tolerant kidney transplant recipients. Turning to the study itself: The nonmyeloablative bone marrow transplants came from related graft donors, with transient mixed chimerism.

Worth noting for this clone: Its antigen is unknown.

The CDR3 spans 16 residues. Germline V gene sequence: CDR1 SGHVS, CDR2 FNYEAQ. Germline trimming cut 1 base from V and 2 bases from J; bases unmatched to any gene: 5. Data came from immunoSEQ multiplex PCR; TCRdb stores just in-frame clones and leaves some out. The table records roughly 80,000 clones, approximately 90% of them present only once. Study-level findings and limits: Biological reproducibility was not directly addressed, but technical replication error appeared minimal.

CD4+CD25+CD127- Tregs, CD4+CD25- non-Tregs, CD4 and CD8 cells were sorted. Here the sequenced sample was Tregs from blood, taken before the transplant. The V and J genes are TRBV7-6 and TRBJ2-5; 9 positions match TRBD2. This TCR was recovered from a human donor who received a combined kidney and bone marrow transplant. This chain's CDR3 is CASSLVSSGNQETQYF. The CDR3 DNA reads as TGTGCCAGCAGCTTAGTATCTAGCGGGAATCAAGAGACCCAGTACTTC. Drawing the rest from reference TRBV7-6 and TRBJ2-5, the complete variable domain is GAGVSQSPRYKVTKRGQDVALRCDPISGHVSLYWYRQALGQGPEFLTYFNYEAQQDKSGLPNDRFSAERPEGSISTLTIQRTEQRDSAMYRCASSLVSSGNQETQYFGPGTRLLVL.